These 5 T cell receptor beta chains were sequenced from one sample in a study of blood T cells in healthy people across ages (dated by TCRdb to 2015 to 2017). Library method: 5' RACE. TCRdb lists the instrument as Illumina HiSeq 2500. A second 7 to 11 cycle PCR used a sample-barcoded 5' primer and a J-beta primer mix. TCRdb trimmed public reads at Q25 via fastp, called clones via MiXCR and kept in-frame beta chains. Each CDR3 protein gets just one entry, which takes the most common genes and DNA from the rows behind it. The sample table lists about 640,000 distinct CDR3 sequences, 25% to 30% of them with a count of one. Clones ranked in the top ten supply less than 20% of the sample. Input material: blood. Receptors were obtained from an elderly woman in good health.

This clonotype was picked up a small number of times. The genes are TRBV6-1 and TRBJ1-1; D is undetermined. The CDR3 sequence is 14 residues long. V was trimmed by 6 bases and J by 2 bases, leaving 13 bases between them. Germline V gene data show CDR1 as MNHNS and CDR2 as SASEGT. The CDR3 DNA reads TGTGCCAGCAGCGTCAGGACGGCAAACACTGAAGCTTTCTTT. This encodes CASSVRTANTEAFF.

Ten or more counts support this clonotype. CDR3 in amino acids: CASSLSMTGELFF. As DNA, the CDR3 is TGTGCCAGCAGCTTATCGATGACCGGGGAGCTGTTTTTT. This chain links TRBV7-6 with TRBJ2-2, with D unresolved. Per germline, CDR1 SGHVS and CDR2 FNYEAQ. The CDR3 sequence is 13 residues long. The V end was cut by 2 bases, the J end by 5 bases, with 6 bases between.

This clonotype was seen repeatedly, ten times or more. This rearrangement joins TRBV12-3 or TRBV12-4 to TRBJ2-7; TRBD2 aligns across 8 bases. J was trimmed by 3 bases and V by 5 bases; bases with no gene match: 9. The CDR3 consists of 15 residues. DNA of the CDR3: TGTGCCAGCAGTCCCGGGACTAGTGGTGTCTACGAGCAGTACTTC. Protein: CASSPGTSGVYEQYF.

This rearrangement joins TRBV7-2 to TRBJ1-2, with no clear D. The germline CDR1 and CDR2 sequences are SGHTA and FQGNSA. Trimming removed 1 base from V and 5 bases from J, with 14 bases in between. There are 15 residues in the CDR3. The CDR3 loop is CASSLVLQSSYGYTF. In DNA, the CDR3 is TGTGCCAGCAGCTTAGTCCTACAGTCGTCGTATGGCTACACCTTC.

In its sample, this clonotype was seen many times. The V and J genes are TRBV4-2 and TRBJ1-2; 10 nucleotides match TRBD1. The germline CDR1 and CDR2 sequences are LGHNA and YNFKEQ. The CDR3 has 17 residues. The J segment lost 0 bases and the V segment lost 3 bases, leaving 7 bases of the junction unmatched. CDR3 sequence: CASSQVGTGDSNYGYTF. CDR3 DNA: TGTGCCAGCAGCCAGGTCGGGACAGGGGATTCTAACTATGGCTACACCTTC.